The 8 T cell receptor beta chains in this list originate from one sample, sequenced in a study of blood T cells in healthy people across ages. With a J-beta primer mix and a sample-barcoded 5' primer, a second PCR ran roughly 6 to 11 cycles. MiXCR was run by TCRdb on the 5' RACE reads, yielding one entry per CDR3 protein. Here the sample spans roughly 1,100,000 distinct CDR3 sequences, about 23% being singletons. These same records also appear under a second study, on T cells of mothers and their children.

What was sequenced was blood. The source is a girl aged 2-9 years in good health.

The chain joins TRBV2 to TRBJ2-5; 7 bases line up with TRBD2. Near its end, the DNA agrees better with TRBJ2-7, so the J call may be wrong. Germline lookup yields CDR1 SNHLY and CDR2 FYNNEI. The CDR3 runs 15 residues. The chain's CDR3 is CASSETWEGTYEQYF. CDR3 sequence (DNA): TGTGCCAGCAGTGAGACTTGGGAGGGGACCTACGAGCAGTACTTC.

This clonotype was observed a handful of times. This chain joins TRBV7-6 and TRBJ2-1; 7 nucleotides align to TRBD1. This CDR3 has 16 amino acids. J was trimmed by 4 bases and V by 2 bases; bases with no gene match: 8. The germline V gene has CDR1 SGHVS and CDR2 FNYEAQ. CDR3 DNA sequence: TGTGCCAGCAGCTTATTCGTACAGACAGGGTACAATGAGCAGTTCTTC. It is translated as CASSLFVQTGYNEQFF.

There are a few counts of this clonotype. The chain couples TRBV15 to TRBJ2-1; TRBD2 matches at 9 bases. CDR1 LNHNV and CDR2 YYDKDF come from the germline V gene (reference sequence). The CDR3 totals 11 residues. V was pared by 10 bases and J by 8 bases, with 3 bases of the junction left unmatched. CDR3 DNA: TGTGCCATCTTAGCGGGAGATGAGCAGTTCTTC. Protein: CAILAGDEQFF. Full variable domain (remainder filled in from reference TRBV15 and TRBJ2-1): DAMVIQNPRYQVTQFGKPVTLSCSQTLNHNVMYWYQQKSSQAPKLLFHYYDKDFNNEADTPDNFQSRRPNTSFCFLDIRSPGLGDTAMYLCAILAGDEQFFGPGTRLTVL.

This clonotype was counted only a few times. The rearrangement links TRBV9 to TRBJ2-7; TRBD1 agrees at 7 bases. TRBJ2-5 matches the DNA end more closely, so the J call is doubtful. CDR1 is SGDLS and CDR2 is YYNGEE in the germline V gene. The CDR3 is 19 amino acids. CDR3 sequence reads: CASSVFGFPGPGQQETQYF. CDR3 in DNA: TGTGCCAGCAGCGTATTCGGGTTCCCGGGACCGGGACAGCAAGAGACCCAGTACTTC.

The rearrangement uses TRBV6-2 or TRBV6-3 and TRBJ2-5; perhaps D is TRBD1 or TRBD2 (5 bases each). This CDR3 has 16 residues. The V gene's germline CDR1 is MNHEY and CDR2 SVGEGT. V was shortened by 5 bases and J by 3 bases, with 19 bases between the two germline ends. The DNA for the CDR3 is TGTGCCAGCAGTGTTGGGACGGGCCTGGGGGAAGAGACCCAGTACTTC. Its protein is CASSVGTGLGEETQYF.

This clonotype was picked up a small number of times. The chain recombines TRBV5-1 with TRBJ2-4; tentatively, D is TRBD1 or TRBD2 (5 bases each). V was cut by 3 bases and J by 8 bases, with 12 bases left in between. Germline CDR1 and CDR2: SGHRS and YFSETQ. The CDR3 covers 13 residues. Here the CDR3 DNA reads TGCGCCAGCAGCTGGGGGACCCAGGACATTCAGTACTTC. This gives the protein CASSWGTQDIQYF.

A remark on this clonotype: The missing conserved phenylalanine or tryptophan at the end of this CDR3 makes a read error likely. The chain employs TRBV15 and TRBJ2-7; 9 bases align to TRBD1. The V gene end was trimmed by 4 bases and the J gene end by 5 bases; junction bases not matched to a gene: 6. CDR3 length: 14 residues. CDR1 is LNHNV and CDR2 is YYDKDF in the germline V gene (reference sequence). CDR3 in DNA: TGTGCCACCAGCACTCGACAGGGGGTGGACGAGCAGTACCTC. This codes for CATSTRQGVDEQYL.

The chain joins TRBV12-5 to TRBJ1-1; 8 nucleotides match TRBD1. Germline V gives CDR1 LGHNT, CDR2 FRNRAP. J lost 4 bases, V lost 0 bases, and 7 bases had no gene match. The CDR3 loop spans 16 amino acids. CDR3 nucleotides: TGTGCTAGTGGTTTGGTACTCGGGACAGGACCCACTGAAGCTTTCTTT. Protein: CASGLVLGTGPTEAFF.